These 25 T cell receptor beta chains came from one sample sequenced in a study of CD8 T cells in ankylosing spondylitis. TCRdb reprocessed the 5' RACE reads via MiXCR and lists one record per CDR3 protein. Here the sample spans roughly 180,000 distinct CDR3 sequences, 9.5% to 15% being singletons. Material for sequencing was blood, either unsorted or a sorted T cell fraction (not recorded which). Source of these receptors: a male donor with ankylosing spondylitis or in good health (not recorded which).

This clonotype has just a few counts. The rearrangement joins TRBV4-1 to TRBJ2-7; no definite D call. V lost 0 bases and J lost 0, with 6 bases in between. The CDR3 length is 14 residues. Germline values: CDR1 MGHRA, CDR2 YSYEKL. The CDR3 DNA is TGCGCCAGCAGCCAAGAACCGGTCTCCTACGAGCAGTACTTC. Its protein is CASSQEPVSYEQYF.

This clonotype was recorded at least ten times. This chain connects TRBV7-8 to TRBJ2-7, with D perhaps being TRBD1 or TRBD2 (6 bases each). There are 15 residues in the CDR3. CDR1 and CDR2 from the germline V gene are SGHVS and FQNEAQ. Trimming left V 0 bases short and J 4 bases short, with 13 bases between. The CDR3 coding sequence is TGTGCCAGCAGCTTAGCATTCGGGGGCATTTACGAGCAGTACTTC. Protein product: CASSLAFGGIYEQYF.

This clonotype was seen many times. The rearrangement links TRBV28 to TRBJ2-7; D is unresolved. Trimming took 3 bases from V and 3 from J, leaving 6 bases between them. In germline, CDR1 is MDHEN, CDR2 SYDVKM. The CDR3 length is 12 residues. Here the CDR3 DNA reads TGTGCCAGCAGTTTTGGGAACTACGAGCAGTACTTC. Translated: CASSFGNYEQYF.

The J gene is TRBJ2-1, the V gene TRBV7-9; 7 positions match TRBD1. Trimming removed 4 bases from V and 1 base from J; junction bases left unmatched: 10. This CDR3 is built from 17 residues. Germline loops: CDR1 SEHNR, CDR2 FQNEAQ (reference sequence). The CDR3 sequence: CASSSSTGTASYNEQFF. For the CDR3, the DNA is TGTGCCAGCAGCTCCTCTACCGGGACAGCATCCTACAATGAGCAGTTCTTC.

This sequence joins TRBV12-3 or TRBV12-4 and TRBJ1-5; D call uncertain. The CDR3 spans 14 residues. Trimming shortened V by 7 bases and J by 1 base, and 11 bases separated the two germline ends. The CDR3 loop reads CASTRSGSNQPQHF. CDR3 DNA sequence: TGTGCCAGCACCAGGTCCGGAAGCAATCAGCCCCAGCATTTT.

There are a few counts of this clonotype. The chain is built from TRBV4-1 and TRBJ1-3, with 8 nucleotides matching TRBD1. Trimming cost V 0 bases and J 4 bases; bases outside gene matches: 2. This CDR3 comprises 15 residues. CDR1 and CDR2 from the germline V gene are MGHRA and YSYEKL. The CDR3 spells CASSQEGTGGNTIYF. In nucleotides, the CDR3 is TGCGCCAGCAGCCAAGAAGGGACAGGAGGAAACACCATATATTTT.

The gene calls are TRBV24-1 and TRBJ2-3; the D gene is possibly TRBD1 (5 bases). Trimming cost V 9 bases and J 1 base, with 13 bases left between them. Germline values: CDR1 KGHDR, CDR2 SFDVKD. The CDR3 sequence is 14 residues long. The CDR3 region is CATSSGAGTDTQYF. The DNA for the CDR3 is TGTGCCACCTCGAGTGGGGCAGGCACAGATACGCAGTATTTT.

Only a few counts were recorded for this clonotype. The V and J genes are TRBV15 and TRBJ2-7; D may be TRBD1 or TRBD2 (5 bases each). Germline loops: CDR1 LNHNV, CDR2 YYDKDF (reference sequence). The CDR3 extends over 19 amino acids. Trimming shortened V by 0 bases and J by 3 bases, and 24 bases separated the two germline ends. CDR3 DNA sequence: TGTGCCACCAGCAGAGATCGATGGCAGGGTAAACTTGGGGGCTACGAGCAGTACTTC. Translating gives CATSRDRWQGKLGGYEQYF.

This clonotype showed up just a few times. J is TRBJ1-2 and V is TRBV7-8; D not certain. Germline V gene lookup returns CDR1 SGHVS and CDR2 FQNEAQ. The V end was cut by 4 bases, the J end by 3 bases, with 15 bases between. The CDR3 has 15 amino acids. This CDR3 is CASSSDNGGYYGYTF. Here the CDR3 DNA reads TGTGCCAGCAGCTCAGATAACGGCGGCTACTATGGCTACACCTTC.

The J gene is TRBJ2-3, the V gene TRBV10-3; D unresolved. CDR3 length equals 15 residues. Germline V gives CDR1 ENHRY, CDR2 SYGVKD. The V end was cut by 1 base, the J end by 2 bases, with 10 bases between. This CDR3 reads CAISEYSDNTDTQYF. CDR3 DNA: TGTGCCATCAGTGAGTATTCCGACAACACAGATACGCAGTATTTT.

This clonotype was recorded a few times. The rearrangement uses TRBV29-1 and TRBJ1-1; unclear D gene. V was clipped by 4 bases and J by 3 bases, with 12 bases between them. The CDR3 is 13 residues long. Germline V gene lookup returns CDR1 SQVTM and CDR2 ANQGSEA. CDR3 nucleotides: TGCAGCGTTGCTGTGGTAAGAGACACTGAAGCTTTCTTT. Translated, it gives CSVAVVRDTEAFF.

There are a few counts of this clonotype. The chain joins TRBV5-5 to TRBJ1-1; D gene uncertain. V was clipped by 0 bases and J by 3 bases, with 12 bases between them. Germline CDR1 is SGHKS and CDR2 is YYEKEE (reference sequence). This CDR3 has 15 amino acids. The DNA of the CDR3 is TGTGCCAGCAGCTTGGGGCACCTGGAAGACACTGAAGCTTTCTTT. Protein product: CASSLGHLEDTEAFF.

The chain links TRBV2 to TRBJ2-3; 11 bases map to TRBD2. J was trimmed by 6 bases and V by 6 bases; bases with no gene match: 2. There are 13 residues in the CDR3. Germline lookup yields CDR1 SNHLY and CDR2 FYNNEI. CDR3 in DNA: TGTGCCAGCAGACGACTAGCGGGGGATACGCAGTATTTT. Translation gives CASRRLAGDTQYF.

The rearrangement links TRBV12-3 or TRBV12-4 to TRBJ2-5; D call uncertain. Trimming stripped 3 bases from V and 1 base from J, with 12 bases between. CDR3 size: 15 residues. CDR3 coding DNA: TGTGCCAGCAGTTTGACGGCAGGATTCCAAGAGACCCAGTACTTC. This encodes CASSLTAGFQETQYF.

The rearrangement uses TRBV14 and TRBJ2-3; unclear D gene. Trimming stripped 0 bases from V and 6 bases from J, with 7 bases between. The CDR3 runs 13 residues. Germline assignment: CDR1 SGHDN and CDR2 FVKESK. CDR3 sequence (DNA): TGTGCCAGCAGCCAAGAGCTGTCCGATACGCAGTATTTT. Its protein product is CASSQELSDTQYF.

The chain links TRBV12-3 or TRBV12-4 to TRBJ2-1, with 8 nucleotides matching TRBD2. V was pared by 6 bases and J by 6 bases, with 10 bases of the junction left unmatched. This CDR3 has 15 amino acids. Written as DNA, the CDR3 is TGTGCCAGCAGGAATCTAGCGGGTTCAAGCAATGAGCAGTTCTTC. Translated: CASRNLAGSSNEQFF.

This clonotype has ten or more counts. CDR3 coding DNA: TGTGCCAGCACCCCGTTTAATAGCGGAGATACGCAGTATTTT. Its protein product is CASTPFNSGDTQYF. V gene TRBV12-3 or TRBV12-4 combines with J gene TRBJ2-3; perhaps TRBD2 as D (6 bases). Trimming cost V 7 bases and J 5 bases, with 16 bases left between them. This CDR3 region has 14 residues.

V is TRBV20-1 and J is TRBJ2-2, with no clear D. Germline CDR1 is DFQATT and CDR2 is SNEGSKA (reference sequence). V was shortened by 3 bases and J by 0 bases, with 11 bases between the two germline ends. The CDR3 extends over 15 amino acids. CDR3 protein: CSARSQPTNTGELFF. The CDR3 nucleotides read TGCAGTGCTAGGTCTCAGCCGACGAACACCGGGGAGCTGTTTTTT.

In its sample, this clonotype was seen many times. The rearrangement uses TRBV5-1 and TRBJ1-1; possible D gene TRBD1, 6 bases. CDR1 is SGHRS and CDR2 is YFSETQ in the germline V gene. The CDR3 loop spans 16 amino acids. The ends were cut back, 2 bases at V and 2 bases at J, with 16 bases in the middle. CDR3 sequence: CASSFTVYRANTEAFF. In DNA, the CDR3 is TGCGCCAGCAGCTTCACCGTTTACAGGGCTAACACTGAAGCTTTCTTT.

The gene calls are TRBV20-1 and TRBJ1-2; 10 nucleotides agree with TRBD1. Germline CDR1 DFQATT, CDR2 SNEGSKA (reference sequence). This CDR3 has 17 amino acids. The junction had 14 bases not matched to a gene; V was cut back by 1 base and J by 6 bases. The CDR3 loop reads CSARGSPGTGDWDGYTF. The CDR3 region has the DNA TGCAGTGCTAGAGGCTCACCCGGGACAGGGGATTGGGATGGCTACACCTTC.

In its sample, this clonotype was seen a few times. CDR3 coding DNA: TGCAGTGCTAGGGGGACTACCTCGGGGAATGAGCAGTTCTTC. This encodes CSARGTTSGNEQFF. The rearrangement links TRBV20-1 to TRBJ2-1; TRBD2 matches at 7 bases. V shed 3 bases, J shed 7 bases, and the junction held 9 bases outside the gene matches. The CDR3 has 14 amino acids. Germline CDR1 is DFQATT and CDR2 is SNEGSKA (reference sequence).

This clonotype was found many times. V usage is TRBV25-1 and J usage is TRBJ1-1; D uncertain. Germline V gene lookup returns CDR1 MGHDK and CDR2 SYGVNS. This CDR3 has 12 amino acids. V dropped 5 bases and J dropped 1 base, with 5 bases sitting between them. CDR3 DNA: TGTGCCAGCAGTCCACGGAACACTGAAGCTTTCTTT. Protein: CASSPRNTEAFF.

The table lists this clonotype with many counts. The rearrangement links TRBV5-1 to TRBJ1-2; D not certain. Per germline, CDR1 SGHRS and CDR2 YFSETQ. Trimming removed 0 bases at V and 3 bases at J, with 6 bases between. This CDR3 region has 13 residues. The CDR3 protein is CASSLAGDYGYTF. The CDR3 region has the DNA TGCGCCAGCAGCTTGGCTGGCGACTATGGCTACACCTTC.

This clonotype was detected a few times. CDR3 sequence: CASSFSAGHYEQYF. The CDR3, as DNA: TGTGCCAGCAGCTTTTCGGCGGGCCACTACGAGCAGTACTTC. V gene TRBV5-5 combines with J gene TRBJ2-7; possible D gene TRBD2, 5 bases. From germline, CDR1 is SGHKS and CDR2 YYEKEE (reference sequence). The CDR3 covers 14 residues. The V end lost 2 bases, the J end lost 3 bases, and 12 bases lay between the germline ends.

J is TRBJ2-3 and V is TRBV5-1; D gene unclear. The CDR3 has 13 residues. The V gene's germline CDR1 is SGHRS and CDR2 YFSETQ. The V end was cut by 4 bases, the J end by 2 bases, with 8 bases between. The CDR3 protein is CASSPTPTDTQYF. CDR3 sequence (DNA): TGCGCCAGCAGCCCGACACCCACAGATACGCAGTATTTT.